Listed below are T cell receptor beta chains from one sample, sequenced in a study of shared clonotypes between healthy human individuals. Clones were sequenced by immunoSEQ multiplex PCR, and TCRdb holds only the in-frame ones, with some missing. The sample includes about 2 million clones, less than 95% of them seen just once. What was sequenced was naive CD8+ T cells sorted from blood. These receptors originate from a man between 18 and 29 years old in good health. Both conserved end residues are part of each CDR3. D genes are given only for firm matches. Clone size is stated in some rows and not others, as once, few, many or a class when expanded.

J: TRBJ1-2; V: TRBV6-5; size: .; D: .; CDR3: CASSYEGRYGYTF; DNA: TGTGCCAGCAGTTATGAGGGACGGTATGGCTACACCTTC
J: TRBJ1-5; V: TRBV15; size: .; D: .; CDR3: CATSFEQVSNQPQHF; DNA: TGTGCCACCAGCTTTGAGCAGGTTAGCAATCAGCCCCAGCATTTT
J: TRBJ1-4; V: TRBV7-9; size: once; D: .; CDR3: CASSSPTNEKLFF; DNA: TGTGCCAGCAGCTCCCCGACTAATGAAAAACTGTTTTTT
J: TRBJ2-1; V: TRBV7-9; size: .; D: .; CDR3: CASTEGNEQFF; DNA: TGTGCCAGCACGGAGGGCAATGAGCAGTTCTTC
J: TRBJ1-1; V: TRBV10-1; size: .; D: .; CDR3: CASSDGGVGEAFF; DNA: TGCGCCAGCAGTGATGGAGGGGTGGGTGAAGCTTTCTTT
J: TRBJ2-1; V: TRBV19; size: .; D: TRBD2; CDR3: CASSIAAGVGNEQFF; DNA: TGTGCCAGTAGTATAGCGGCGGGGGTAGGGAATGAGCAGTTCTTC
J: TRBJ2-7; V: TRBV5-6; size: .; D: .; CDR3: CASIHRDSRFEQYF; DNA: TGTGCCAGCATCCACCGGGACTCTCGTTTCGAGCAGTACTTC
J: TRBJ1-5; V: TRBV10-3; size: .; D: .; CDR3: CAISEGEGESNQPQHF; DNA: TGTGCCATCAGTGAGGGGGAGGGCGAGAGCAATCAGCCCCAGCATTTT
J: TRBJ1-1; V: TRBV10-2; size: .; D: .; CDR3: CASSVGFEAFF; DNA: TGCGCCAGCAGTGTCGGATTTGAAGCTTTCTTT
J: TRBJ2-7; V: TRBV27; size: many; D: TRBD1; CDR3: CASSVQGTYEQYF; DNA: TGTGCCAGCAGTGTACAGGGGACCTACGAGCAGTACTTC
J: TRBJ2-2; V: TRBV4-1; size: .; D: .; CDR3: CASSQDRITGELFF; DNA: TGCGCCAGCAGCCAAGACCGAATCACCGGGGAGCTGTTTTTT
J: TRBJ2-1; V: TRBV5-1; size: .; D: TRBD2; CDR3: CASSLRTSEYNEQFF; DNA: TGCGCCAGCAGCTTGAGGACTAGCGAGTACAATGAGCAGTTCTTC
J: TRBJ1-4; V: TRBV4-1; size: .; D: .; CDR3: CASSQVEGKLFF; DNA: TGCGCCAGCAGCCAAGTGGAGGGGAAACTGTTTTTT
J: TRBJ1-1; V: TRBV5-1; size: .; D: .; CDR3: CASSYTGNTEAFF; DNA: TGCGCCAGCAGCTACACAGGGAACACTGAAGCTTTCTTT
J: TRBJ1-1; V: TRBV9; size: .; D: .; CDR3: CASSVGPPTEAFF; DNA: TGTGCCAGCAGCGTAGGGCCTCCCACTGAAGCTTTCTTT
J: TRBJ2-7; V: TRBV6-6; size: .; D: TRBD2; CDR3: CASSSLGGAGKDEQYF; DNA: TGTGCCAGCAGTTCCCTCGGGGGGGCGGGGAAGGACGAGCAGTACTTC
J: TRBJ2-7; V: TRBV4-3; size: .; D: TRBD2; CDR3: CASSLTSGGDYEQYF; DNA: TGCGCCAGCAGCCTAACTAGCGGGGGGGACTACGAGCAGTACTTC
J: TRBJ1-1; V: TRBV13; size: .; D: .; CDR3: CASRFETEGAAFF; DNA: TGTGCCAGCAGGTTCGAGACAGAAGGTGCCGCTTTCTTT
J: TRBJ2-1; V: TRBV4-1; size: .; D: TRBD1; CDR3: CASRARQGAYNEQFF; DNA: TGCGCCAGCAGAGCCAGACAGGGCGCCTACAATGAGCAGTTCTTC
J: TRBJ2-7; V: TRBV13; size: .; D: TRBD2; CDR3: CASSSSTSGLYEQYF; DNA: TGTGCCAGCAGCTCCTCGACTAGCGGGCTCTACGAGCAGTACTTC
J: TRBJ2-1; V: TRBV7-6; size: .; D: TRBD2; CDR3: CASSLFSGLAGEGVYNEQFF; DNA: TGTGCCAGCAGCTTATTTTCAGGACTAGCGGGAGAAGGAGTTTACAATGAGCAGTTCTTC
J: TRBJ2-7; V: TRBV30; size: .; D: .; CDR3: CAWSVLRQYEQYF; DNA: TGTGCCTGGAGTGTCCTCCGACAGTACGAGCAGTACTTC
J: TRBJ2-1; V: TRBV7-9; size: .; D: TRBD2; CDR3: CASSLVSGGAYNEQFF; DNA: TGTGCCAGCAGCTTAGTCTCCGGGGGGGCATACAATGAGCAGTTCTTC
J: TRBJ2-7; V: TRBV27; size: .; D: .; CDR3: CASSLQGPSYEQYF; DNA: TGTGCCAGCAGTCTACAGGGTCCCTCCTACGAGCAGTACTTC
J: TRBJ2-1; V: TRBV25-1; size: once; D: .; CDR3: CASSLLNEQFF; DNA: TGTGCCAGCAGTTTGCTCAATGAGCAGTTCTTC
J: TRBJ2-4; V: TRBV2; size: .; D: TRBD2; CDR3: CASSGLAGVGIQYF; DNA: TGTGCCAGCAGTGGACTAGCGGGAGTTGGCATTCAGTACTTC
J: TRBJ2-3; V: TRBV7-9; size: .; D: .; CDR3: CASSYGPDTQYF; DNA: TGTGCCAGCAGCTACGGCCCAGATACGCAGTATTTT
J: TRBJ2-2; V: TRBV5-6; size: .; D: TRBD2; CDR3: CASSSIAGVGTGELFF; DNA: TGTGCCAGCAGCTCCATAGCGGGAGTGGGCACCGGGGAGCTGTTTTTT
J: TRBJ1-6; V: TRBV5-6; size: .; D: .; CDR3: CASSFSNSPLHF; DNA: TGTGCCAGCAGCTTCAGTAATTCACCCCTCCACTTT
J: TRBJ2-5; V: TRBV10-3; size: .; D: .; CDR3: CAISDEGSLETQYF; DNA: TGTGCCATCAGTGATGAGGGTTCCCTCGAGACCCAGTACTTC
J: TRBJ2-3; V: TRBV27; size: .; D: .; CDR3: CASSLSLTGFGVDTQYF; DNA: TGTGCCAGCAGTTTATCCCTGACAGGTTTTGGCGTGGATACGCAGTATTTT